The TCR beta chain described here comes from a study of preoperative IRX-2 immunotherapy in early breast cancer. Germline V gives CDR1 MNHGY, CDR2 SAAAGT. The V end was cut by 5 bases, the J end by 8 bases, with 12 bases between. The CDR3 totals 12 residues. Libraries were prepared by immunoSEQ multiplex PCR; TCRdb keeps only in-frame clonotypes and omits some of them. Here the sample spans around 34,000 clones, roughly 87% being singletons. Sample treatment: preoperative locoregional IRX-2 cytokine immunotherapy. Patients received preoperative, locoregional IRX-2 cytokine immunotherapy in a phase Ib study.

Sequencing used lymph node tissue, obtained from a patient treated with IRX-2 immunotherapy. This sequence originates from a human donor with breast cancer. This chain uses TRBV6-8 with TRBJ1-1; D unresolved. The CDR3 region is CASSPRTGEAFF. The DNA of the CDR3 is TGTGCCAGCAGTCCCAGGACCGGGGAAGCTTTCTTT.